This TCR beta chain is from a study of blood T cell repertoires in COVID-19. Study details: Acute and convalescent COVID-19 specimens originated in the United States, Italy and Spain.

Clones were read by immunoSEQ multiplex PCR, and TCRdb kept only the in-frame ones, dropping some. This sample yields about 88,000 clones, of which 70% to 90% are seen a single time; about 3% belongs to the top ten. Sequencing input: peripheral blood. The TCR originated in a woman over 75 with acute or convalescent COVID-19.

CDR3: CASSFSATNEKLFF. In DNA form, the CDR3 reads TGTGCCAGCAGCTTCTCGGCAACTAATGAAAAACTGTTTTTT. J is TRBJ1-4 and V is TRBV7-2; D is unclear. Germline V gene data show CDR1 as SGHTA and CDR2 as FQGNSA. CDR3 length: 14 amino acids. V dropped 3 bases and J dropped 0 bases, with 5 bases sitting between them.